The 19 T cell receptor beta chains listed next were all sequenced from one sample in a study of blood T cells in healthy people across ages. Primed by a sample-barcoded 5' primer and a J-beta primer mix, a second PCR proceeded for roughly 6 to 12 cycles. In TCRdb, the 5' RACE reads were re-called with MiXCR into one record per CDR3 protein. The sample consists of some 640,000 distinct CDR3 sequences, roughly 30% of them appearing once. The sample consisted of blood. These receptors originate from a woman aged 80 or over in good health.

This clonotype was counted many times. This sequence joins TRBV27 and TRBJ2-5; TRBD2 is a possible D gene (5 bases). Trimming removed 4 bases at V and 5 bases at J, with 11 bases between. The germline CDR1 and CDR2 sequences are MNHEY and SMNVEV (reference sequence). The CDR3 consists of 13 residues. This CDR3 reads CASSSEVGETQYF. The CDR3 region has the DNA TGTGCCAGCAGTTCGGAGGTCGGGGAGACCCAGTACTTC.

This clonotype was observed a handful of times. The CDR3 reads CASSSTSGGPRGELFF. As DNA, the CDR3 is TGTGCCAGCAGTTCTACTAGCGGGGGGCCAAGAGGGGAGCTGTTTTTT. The chain carries TRBV6-5 and TRBJ2-2, with 12 bases matching TRBD2. Germline CDR1 reads MNHEY; CDR2 reads SVGAGI. This CDR3 spans 16 amino acids. With V trimmed by 4 bases and J by 8 bases, 8 bases remained unmatched.

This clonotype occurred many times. This chain's CDR3 is CASSLAPSGGAKTQYF. CDR3 in DNA: TGTGCCAGCAGCTTAGCTCCTAGCGGGGGGGCCAAGACCCAGTACTTC. This chain links TRBV7-2 with TRBJ2-5; 12 nucleotides line up with TRBD2. Germline values: CDR1 SGHTA, CDR2 FQGNSA. After removal of 0 bases from V and 6 bases from J, the junction contained 5 bases not matched to a gene. CDR3 size: 16 residues.

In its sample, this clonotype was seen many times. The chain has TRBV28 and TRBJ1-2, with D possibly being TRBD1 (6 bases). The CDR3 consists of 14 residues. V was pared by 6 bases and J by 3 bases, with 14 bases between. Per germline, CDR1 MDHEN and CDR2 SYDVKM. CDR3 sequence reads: CASRTSGGDYGYTF. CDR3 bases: TGTGCCAGCAGAACCAGTGGGGGCGACTATGGCTACACCTTC.

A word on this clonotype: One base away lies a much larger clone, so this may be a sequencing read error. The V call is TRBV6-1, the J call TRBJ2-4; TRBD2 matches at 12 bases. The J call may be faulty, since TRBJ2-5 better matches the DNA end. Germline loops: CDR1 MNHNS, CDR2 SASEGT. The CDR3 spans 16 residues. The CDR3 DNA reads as TGTGCCAGCAGTGGGCTAGCGGGGGGGATGGGAGAGACCCAGTACTTC. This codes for CASSGLAGGMGETQYF.

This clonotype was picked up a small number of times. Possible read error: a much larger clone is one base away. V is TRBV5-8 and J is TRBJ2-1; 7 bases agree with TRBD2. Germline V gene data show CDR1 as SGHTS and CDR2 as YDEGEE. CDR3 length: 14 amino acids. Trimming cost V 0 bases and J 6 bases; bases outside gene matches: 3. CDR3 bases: TGTGCCAGCAGCTTGGGGGCTAGCGGCAATGAGCAGTTCTTC. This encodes CASSLGASGNEQFF.

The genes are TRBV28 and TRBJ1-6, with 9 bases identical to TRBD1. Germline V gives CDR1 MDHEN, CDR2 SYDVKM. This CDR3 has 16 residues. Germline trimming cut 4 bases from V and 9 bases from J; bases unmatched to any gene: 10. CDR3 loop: CASSSPRDRVRSPLHF. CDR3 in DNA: TGTGCCAGCAGTTCTCCCCGGGACAGGGTCCGTTCACCCCTCCACTTT.

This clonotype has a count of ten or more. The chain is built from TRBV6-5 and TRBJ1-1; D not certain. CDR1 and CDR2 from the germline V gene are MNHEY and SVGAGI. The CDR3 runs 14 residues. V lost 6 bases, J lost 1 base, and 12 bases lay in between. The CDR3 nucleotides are TGTGCCAGCAGCCCTGATGTTTGGAACACTGAAGCTTTCTTT. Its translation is CASSPDVWNTEAFF.

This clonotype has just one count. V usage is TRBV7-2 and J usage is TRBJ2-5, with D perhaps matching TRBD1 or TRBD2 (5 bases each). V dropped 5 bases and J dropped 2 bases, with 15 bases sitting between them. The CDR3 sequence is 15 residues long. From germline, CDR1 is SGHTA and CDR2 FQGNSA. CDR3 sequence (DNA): TGTGCCAGCAGCCCCTGGGGTGGGGGACAAGAGACCCAGTACTTC. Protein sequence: CASSPWGGGQETQYF.

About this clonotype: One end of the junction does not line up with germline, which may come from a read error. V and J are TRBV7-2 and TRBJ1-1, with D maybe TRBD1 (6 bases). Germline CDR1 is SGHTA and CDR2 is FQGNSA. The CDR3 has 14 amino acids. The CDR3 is CPSSLGQGRTEAFF. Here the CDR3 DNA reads TGTCCCAGCAGCTTAGGTCAGGGGAGGACTGAAGCTTTCTTT.

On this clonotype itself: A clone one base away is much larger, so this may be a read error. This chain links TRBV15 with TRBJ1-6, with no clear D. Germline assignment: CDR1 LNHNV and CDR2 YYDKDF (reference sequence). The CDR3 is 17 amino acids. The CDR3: CATSSDIIGSYNSPPHF. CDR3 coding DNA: TGTGCCACCAGCAGCGATATAATCGGCTCCTATAATTCACCCCCCCACTTT.

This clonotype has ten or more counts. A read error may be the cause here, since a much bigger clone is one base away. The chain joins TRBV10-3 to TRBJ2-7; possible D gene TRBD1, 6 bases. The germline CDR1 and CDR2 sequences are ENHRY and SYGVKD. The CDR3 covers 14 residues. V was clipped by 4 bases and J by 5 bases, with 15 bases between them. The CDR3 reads CAISVGHPWNEQYF. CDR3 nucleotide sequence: TGTGCCATCAGTGTGGGACACCCTTGGAACGAGCAGTACTTC.

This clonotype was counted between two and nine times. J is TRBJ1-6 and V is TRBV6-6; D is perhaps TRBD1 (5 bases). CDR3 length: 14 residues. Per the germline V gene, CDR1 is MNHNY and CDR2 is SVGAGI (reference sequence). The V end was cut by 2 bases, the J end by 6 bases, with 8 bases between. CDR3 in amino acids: CASSYRQINSPLHF. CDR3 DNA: TGTGCCAGCAGTTACCGACAGATTAATTCACCCCTCCACTTT.

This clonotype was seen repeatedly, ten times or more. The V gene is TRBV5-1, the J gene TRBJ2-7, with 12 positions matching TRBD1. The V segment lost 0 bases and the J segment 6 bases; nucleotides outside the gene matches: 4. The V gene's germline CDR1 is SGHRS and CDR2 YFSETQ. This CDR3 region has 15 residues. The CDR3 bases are TGCGCCAGCAGCTTGGGGGGACAGGGGGCGGTCGAGCAGTACTTC. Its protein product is CASSLGGQGAVEQYF. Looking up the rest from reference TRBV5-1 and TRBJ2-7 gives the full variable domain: KAGVTQTPRYLIKTRGQQVTLSCSPISGHRSVSWYQQTPGQGLQFLFEYFSETQRNKGNFPGRFSGRQFSNSRSEMNVSTLELGDSALYLCASSLGGQGAVEQYFGPGTRLTVT.

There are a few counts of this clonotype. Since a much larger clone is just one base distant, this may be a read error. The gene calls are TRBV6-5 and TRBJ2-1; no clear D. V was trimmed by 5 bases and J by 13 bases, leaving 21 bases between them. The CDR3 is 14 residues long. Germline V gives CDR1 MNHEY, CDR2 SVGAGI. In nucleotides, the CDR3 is TGTGCCAGCAGTCCTTTGGGAAGCCAAGAGACCCAGTTCTTC. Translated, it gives CASSPLGSQETQFF.

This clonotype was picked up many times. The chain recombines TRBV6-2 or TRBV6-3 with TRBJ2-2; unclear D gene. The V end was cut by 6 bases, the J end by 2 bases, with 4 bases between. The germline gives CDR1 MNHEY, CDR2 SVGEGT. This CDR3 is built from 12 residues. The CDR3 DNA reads TGTGCCAGCAGGCGCAACACCGGGGAGCTGTTTTTT. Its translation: CASRRNTGELFF.

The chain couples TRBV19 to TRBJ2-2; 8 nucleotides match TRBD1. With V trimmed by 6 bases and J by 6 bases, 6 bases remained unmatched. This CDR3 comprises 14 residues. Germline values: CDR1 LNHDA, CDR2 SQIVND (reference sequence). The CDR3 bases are TGTGCCAGTAGAAACAGGGGGAATCCCGGGGAGCTGTTTTTT. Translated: CASRNRGNPGELFF.

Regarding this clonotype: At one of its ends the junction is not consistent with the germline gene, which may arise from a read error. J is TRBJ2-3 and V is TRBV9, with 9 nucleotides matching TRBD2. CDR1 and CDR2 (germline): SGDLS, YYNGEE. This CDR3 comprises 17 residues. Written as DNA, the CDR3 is TGTGCCAGCGGCGTTCGAGGGACTAGCAGGCCTACGGATACGCGGTATTTT. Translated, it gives CASGVRGTSRPTDTRYF.

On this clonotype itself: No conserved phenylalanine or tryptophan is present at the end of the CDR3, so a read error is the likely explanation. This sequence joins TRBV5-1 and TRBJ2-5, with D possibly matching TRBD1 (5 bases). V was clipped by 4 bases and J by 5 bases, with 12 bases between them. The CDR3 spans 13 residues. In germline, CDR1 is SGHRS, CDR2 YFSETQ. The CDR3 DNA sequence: TGCGCCAGCAGCCAGGGTTTATCGGAGACCCAGTACATC. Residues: CASSQGLSETQYI.